The next 29 T cell receptor beta chains were all read from a single sample in a study of molecular identifiers for immune sequencing clone quantification (dated by TCRdb to about 2018). Library preparation employed PCR. The data were produced on a NextSeq 500. TCRdb took the public reads, trimmed them with fastp at Q25, ran MiXCR for clone calling and kept in-frame beta chains. Entries that share a CDR3 protein sequence are merged under the most common genes and DNA. This sample holds approximately 320,000 distinct CDR3 sequences; roughly 24% were observed only once. Together, the top ten hold about 0.74% of the sample. The material sequenced was naive CD8+ T cells from blood, with Jurkat cell RNA spiked in. The cell subset or site label here, explained by the study, means: FACS-sorted CD8+CD4-CCR7+CD45RA+ naive T cells. Every receptor here comes from a human donor in good health. Some libraries in this study had Jurkat cell RNA spiked in.

This clonotype was seen many times. This chain uses TRBV2 with TRBJ2-3, with 9 bases identical to TRBD2. The CDR3 contains 15 residues. After removal of 8 bases from V and 2 bases from J, the junction contained 8 bases not matched to a gene. Germline V gene lookup returns CDR1 SNHLY and CDR2 FYNNEI. The CDR3, as DNA: TGTGCCAGCGGGTCGCTAGCGGGGTTCACAGATACGCAGTATTTT. It codes for CASGSLAGFTDTQYF.

This clonotype was found a few times. The chain employs TRBV12-3 or TRBV12-4 and TRBJ2-1; D ambiguous. This CDR3 has 13 residues. Trimming took 6 bases from V and 8 from J, leaving 14 bases between them. CDR3 DNA sequence: TGTGCCAGCAGCCGATCAAAGTACGATGAGCAGTTCTTC. It translates to CASSRSKYDEQFF.

This clonotype was found many times. The gene calls are TRBV5-1 and TRBJ2-5; D is unresolved. The CDR3 is 13 amino acids. The V end lost 5 bases, the J end lost 3 bases, and 11 bases lay between the germline ends. Per the germline V gene, CDR1 is SGHRS and CDR2 is YFSETQ. The CDR3 here is CASRGMAEETQYF. In DNA form, the CDR3 reads TGCGCCAGCAGAGGAATGGCAGAAGAGACCCAGTACTTC.

The J gene is TRBJ1-1, the V gene TRBV6-2 or TRBV6-3, with no clear D. V was clipped by 6 bases and J by 0 bases, with 11 bases between them. Germline CDR1 and CDR2: MNHEY and SVGEGT. This CDR3 is built from 14 residues. This CDR3 reads CASRFGGMNTEAFF. The DNA of the CDR3 is TGTGCCAGCAGATTCGGAGGTATGAACACTGAAGCTTTCTTT.

Concerning this clonotype itself: Possible read error: a much larger clone is one base away. The chain recombines TRBV6-5 with TRBJ1-5, with D hard to call. The CDR3 runs to 15 residues. Germline V gives CDR1 MNHEY, CDR2 SVGAGI. CDR3 residues: CASSYSPPPFQPQQF. The CDR3 nucleotides read TGTGCCAGCAGTTACTCTCCCCCCCCGTTTCAGCCCCAGCAATTT.

This clonotype has more than one count but fewer than ten. V is TRBV27 and J is TRBJ2-6; unclear D gene. CDR1 MNHEY and CDR2 SMNVEV come from the germline V gene (reference sequence). Trimming removed 7 bases at V and 3 bases at J, with 7 bases between. The CDR3 runs 13 residues. DNA of the CDR3: TGTGCCAGCACCGGAAATGGGGCCAACGTCCTGACTTTC. Translation: CASTGNGANVLTF. Drawing the rest from reference TRBV27 and TRBJ2-6, the complete variable domain is EAQVTQNPRYLITVTGKKLTVTCSQNMNHEYMSWYRQDPGLGLRQIYYSMNVEVTDKGDVPEGYKVSRKEKRNFPLILESPSPNQTSLYFCASTGNGANVLTFGAGSRLTVL.

There are many counts of this clonotype. This chain links TRBV27 with TRBJ2-5, with no clear D. The CDR3 consists of 12 residues. The V end was cut by 6 bases, the J end by 4 bases, with 9 bases between. Germline loops: CDR1 MNHEY, CDR2 SMNVEV (reference sequence). The CDR3 is CASSLSGETQYF. The CDR3, as DNA: TGTGCCAGCAGCTTGTCCGGAGAGACCCAGTACTTC.

This chain uses TRBV30 with TRBJ1-1; 11 bases map to TRBD1. Per germline, CDR1 GTSNPN and CDR2 SVGIG (reference sequence). Trimming took 4 bases from V and 0 from J; bases not matched to a gene: 7. The CDR3 extends over 16 amino acids. In nucleotides, the CDR3 is TGTGCCTGGAAGGACAGGGGGCTTCCCATGAACACTGAAGCTTTCTTT. Translated, it gives CAWKDRGLPMNTEAFF.

This clonotype was seen many times. The chain recombines TRBV14 with TRBJ2-5; D remains unclear. CDR1 and CDR2 (germline): SGHDN, FVKESK. This CDR3 has 12 amino acids. Trimming removed 4 bases from V and 2 bases from J, with 5 bases in between. The DNA of the CDR3 is TGTGCCAGCAGCCCGACACAAGAGACCCAGTACTTC. Translation: CASSPTQETQYF.

The CDR3 is CASSLLTAGQETQYF. DNA of the CDR3: TGTGCCAGCAGCTTATTGACCGCTGGGCAAGAGACCCAGTACTTC. The genes are TRBV13 and TRBJ2-5; D remains ambiguous. This CDR3 has 15 residues. V shed 2 bases and J shed 2 bases, with 12 bases lying between them. CDR1 and CDR2 from the germline V gene are PRHDT and FYEKMQ (reference sequence).

This clonotype occurred many times. The chain carries TRBV20-1 and TRBJ2-3; D remains unclear. The V end was cut by 0 bases, the J end by 0 bases, with 4 bases between. Germline V gene lookup returns CDR1 DFQATT and CDR2 SNEGSKA (reference sequence). This CDR3 has 13 residues. The CDR3: CSARESSTDTQYF. In DNA form, the CDR3 reads TGCAGTGCTAGAGAGTCAAGCACAGATACGCAGTATTTT.

This clonotype was counted ten times or more. The chain carries TRBV11-2 and TRBJ2-3; 13 bases map to TRBD2. This CDR3 comprises 17 residues. The trim removed 4 bases at V and 6 bases at J, leaving 10 bases unmatched. Germline V gives CDR1 SGHAT, CDR2 FQNNGV. CDR3 sequence reads: CASSWGLAGPRGDTQYF. The CDR3 bases are TGTGCCAGCAGCTGGGGACTAGCGGGGCCCCGGGGCGATACGCAGTATTTT.

This clonotype was found a few times. V and J are TRBV19 and TRBJ2-3, with 8 bases lining up with TRBD2. The CDR3 sequence is 14 residues long. The V gene end was trimmed by 4 bases and the J gene end by 7 bases; junction bases not matched to a gene: 7. Germline CDR1 reads LNHDA; CDR2 reads SQIVND (reference sequence). The CDR3 region is CASSTPGLGNTQYF. DNA for the CDR3: TGTGCCAGTAGTACACCGGGACTAGGGAATACGCAGTATTTT.

In DNA, the CDR3 is TGTGCCAGCAGGTCCTCGGGGGACGAGCAGTACTTC. The encoded protein is CASRSSGDEQYF. The J gene is TRBJ2-7, the V gene TRBV6-2 or TRBV6-3; TRBD2 might be the D (6 bases). The CDR3 totals 12 residues. Germline CDR1 MNHEY, CDR2 SVGEGT. Deletions cut 6 bases from V and 5 bases from J, with 11 bases between.

Note on this clonotype: A single base separates this from a much larger clone, so it may be a read error. The chain uses TRBV28 and TRBJ1-5, with D maybe TRBD1 (5 bases). Trimming took 5 bases from V and 5 from J, leaving 25 bases between them. There are 18 residues in the CDR3. CDR1 is MDHEN, CDR2 SYDVKM, per germline. The CDR3 DNA sequence: TGTGCCAGCAGTCCACCCCGGGGGTTGAGATTGGAGGATCAGCCCCAGCATTTT. It encodes CASSPPRGLRLEDQPQHF.

The V call is TRBV30, the J call TRBJ2-3; 9 positions agree with TRBD2. The ends lost 0 bases at V and 0 bases at J; junction bases unmatched: 13. CDR1 is GTSNPN, CDR2 SVGIG, per germline (reference sequence). The CDR3 has 19 residues. For the CDR3, the DNA is TGTGCCTGGAGTGTACCCCCCCAGGGAGCGGGGGGAAGCACAGATACGCAGTATTTT. Its translation is CAWSVPPQGAGGSTDTQYF.

On this clonotype itself: This may be a read error: a much more frequent sequence differs by one nucleotide. This rearrangement joins TRBV7-8 to TRBJ2-3, with 13 bases that match TRBD2. With 6 bases clipped from V and 6 bases from J, the junction kept 15 bases outside the gene matches. The CDR3 runs to 18 residues. Germline CDR1 and CDR2: SGHVS and FQNEAQ. The CDR3 nucleotides are TGTGCCAGCAGGGGTTACCTAAGGGGACTAGCGGGGCCGGATACGCAGTATTTT. It encodes CASRGYLRGLAGPDTQYF.

Comment on this clonotype: Just one base apart from a much larger clone, this may be a read error. The chain carries TRBV5-3 and TRBJ2-6; no reliable D call. TRBV5-3 is recorded as an ORF, its role being uncertain. CDR3 size: 15 residues. Trimming left V 8 bases short and J 2 bases short, with 14 bases between. The CDR3 bases are TGTGCCAGCAACCCGCGCCTTGCTGGGGCCAACGTCCTGACTTTC. This sequence encodes CASNPRLAGANVLTF.

This clonotype came up once. A single base separates this from a much larger clone, so it may be a read error. The chain joins TRBV28 to TRBJ1-2; maybe TRBD1 (6 bases). Trimming removed 6 bases at V and 2 bases at J, with 16 bases between. CDR3 length: 15 amino acids. Germline-derived CDR1 and CDR2 are MDHEN and SYDVKM. The CDR3 loop is CASSFTGCANYGYTF. The DNA for the CDR3 is TGTGCCAGCAGCTTCACAGGGTGCGCCAACTATGGCTACACCTTC.

Details on this clonotype: A much bigger clone sits one base away, suggesting this may be a read error. CDR3 in amino acids: CASSSLGQGAPNKKLFF. CDR3 coding DNA: TGTGCCAGCAGTTCCCTGGGACAGGGGGCGCCTAATAAAAAACTGTTTTTT. This rearrangement joins TRBV12-3 or TRBV12-4 to TRBJ1-4; TRBD1 agrees at 12 bases. CDR3 length: 17 amino acids.

This clonotype has a count of ten or more. The chain links TRBV4-2 to TRBJ2-7; D remains unclear. Deletions cut 0 bases from V and 3 bases from J, with 6 bases between. This CDR3 contains 13 residues. Germline V gene data show CDR1 as LGHNA and CDR2 as YNFKEQ. The CDR3 coding sequence is TGTGCCAGCAGCCAAGAGGCCCTCTACGAGCAGTACTTC. This encodes CASSQEALYEQYF.

This clonotype occurred a few times. This chain links TRBV4-1 with TRBJ1-5, with D hard to call. The length of the CDR3 is 14 residues. The V end lost 0 bases, the J end lost 7 bases, and 10 bases lay between the germline ends. Germline V gives CDR1 MGHRA, CDR2 YSYEKL. CDR3 bases: TGCGCCAGCAGCCAAGATCGGGCAGAACAGCCCCAGCATTTT. Its protein product is CASSQDRAEQPQHF.

This clonotype was counted between two and nine times. The chain links TRBV27 to TRBJ1-2; perhaps TRBD1 as D (6 bases). Germline V gene data show CDR1 as MNHEY and CDR2 as SMNVEV (reference sequence). Trimming took off 1 base at V and 6 bases at J, with 12 bases between the two ends. This CDR3 has 14 amino acids. The CDR3 nucleotides read TGTGCCAGCAGTTTATTAGGGGGGTCGAATGGCTACACCTTC. It encodes CASSLLGGSNGYTF.

This clonotype has only one observation. An end of the junction differs from the germline gene, which may be a read error. The chain couples TRBV7-9 to TRBJ2-3; TRBD1 is a possible D gene (5 bases). The CDR3 extends over 12 amino acids. Per the germline V gene, CDR1 is SEHNR and CDR2 is FQNEAQ (reference sequence). CDR3 protein: CASSAITGTQYF. The CDR3 DNA is TGTGCCAGCAGCGCAATTACAGGTACGCAGTATTTT. Together with reference TRBV7-9 and TRBJ2-3, the CDR3 gives the full variable domain: DTGVSQNPRHKITKRGQNVTFRCDPISEHNRLYWYRQTLGQGPEFLTYFQNEAQLEKSRLLSDRFSAERPKGSFSTLEIQRTEQGDSAMYLCASSAITGTQYFGPGTRLTVL.

The chain recombines TRBV7-2 with TRBJ1-3; 10 positions match TRBD1. CDR1 SGHTA and CDR2 FQGNSA come from the germline V gene. The CDR3 sequence is 16 residues long. The junction had 9 bases not matched to a gene; V was cut back by 7 bases and J by 3 bases. The CDR3 protein is CASTLEDRGNGNTIYF. The DNA of the CDR3 is TGTGCCAGCACCCTGGAGGACAGGGGGAATGGAAACACCATATATTTT.

Details on this clonotype: Without the conserved terminal phenylalanine or tryptophan, this CDR3 likely stems from a read error. The rearrangement joins TRBV3-1 to TRBJ1-1, with D unclear. This CDR3 spans 13 amino acids. The germline V gene has CDR1 LGHDT and CDR2 YNNKEL (reference sequence). Between the trimmed V and J ends, which lost 1 base and 7 bases, there was a span of 10 bases. In DNA form, the CDR3 reads TGTGCCAGCAGCCAAGGTGCTGGATTTGAAGCTTTCTCT. It yields the protein CASSQGAGFEAFS.

This clonotype has more than one count but fewer than ten. The chain links TRBV6-6 to TRBJ1-4; D call uncertain. CDR1 is MNHNY, CDR2 SVGAGI, per germline (reference sequence). CDR3 length: 17 residues. Trimming took off 4 bases at V and 0 bases at J, with 15 bases between the two ends. The CDR3 is CASSSPGIAPTNEKLFF. In DNA form, the CDR3 reads TGTGCCAGCAGTTCACCCGGGATAGCGCCAACTAATGAAAAACTGTTTTTT.

At least ten counts were recorded for this clonotype. The chain has TRBV5-4 and TRBJ1-4; no clear D. Germline CDR1 is SGHNT and CDR2 is YYREEE (reference sequence). V shed 2 bases and J shed 6 bases, with 8 bases lying between them. The CDR3 is made up of 13 amino acids. The CDR3 nucleotides are TGTGCCAGCAGCTTCCCTCCCCATGAAAAACTGTTTTTT. Its protein product is CASSFPPHEKLFF.

Only a few counts were recorded for this clonotype. This chain joins TRBV14 and TRBJ2-3, with D unclear. This CDR3 has 16 amino acids. Germline lookup yields CDR1 SGHDN and CDR2 FVKESK. Trimming pared 1 base from V and 2 bases from J, leaving 13 bases between. This CDR3 is CASSQGVSRITDTQYF. DNA for the CDR3: TGTGCCAGCAGCCAAGGTGTGTCGCGGATCACAGATACGCAGTATTTT.